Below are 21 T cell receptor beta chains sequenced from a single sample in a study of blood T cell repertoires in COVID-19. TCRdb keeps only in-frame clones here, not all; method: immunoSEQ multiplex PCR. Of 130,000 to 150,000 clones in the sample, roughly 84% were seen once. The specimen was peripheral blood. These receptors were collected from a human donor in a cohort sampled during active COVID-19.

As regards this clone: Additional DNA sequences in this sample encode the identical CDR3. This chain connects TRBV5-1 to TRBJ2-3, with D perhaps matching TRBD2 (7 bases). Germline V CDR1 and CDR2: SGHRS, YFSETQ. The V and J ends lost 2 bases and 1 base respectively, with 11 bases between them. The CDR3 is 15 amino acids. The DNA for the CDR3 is TGCGCCAGCAGCTTACAGGGAGGGGGCACAGATACGCAGTATTTT. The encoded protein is CASSLQGGGTDTQYF.

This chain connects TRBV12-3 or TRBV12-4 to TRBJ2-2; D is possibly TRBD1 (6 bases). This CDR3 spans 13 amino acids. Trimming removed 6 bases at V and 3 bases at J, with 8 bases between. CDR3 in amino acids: CASRDSYTGELFF. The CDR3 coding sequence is TGTGCCAGCAGGGACAGTTACACCGGGGAGCTGTTTTTT.

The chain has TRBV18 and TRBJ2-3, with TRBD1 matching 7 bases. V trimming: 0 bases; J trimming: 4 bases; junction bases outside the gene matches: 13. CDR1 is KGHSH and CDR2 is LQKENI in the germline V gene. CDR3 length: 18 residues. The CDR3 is CASSPPTTGALRPDTQYF. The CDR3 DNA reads TGTGCCAGCTCACCACCGACTACAGGGGCGTTAAGACCAGATACGCAGTATTTT.

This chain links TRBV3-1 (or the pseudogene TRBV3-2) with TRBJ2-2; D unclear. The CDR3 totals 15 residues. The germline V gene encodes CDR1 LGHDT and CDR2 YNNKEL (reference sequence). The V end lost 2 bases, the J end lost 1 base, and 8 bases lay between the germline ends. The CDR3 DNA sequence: TGTGCCAGCAGCCAATTCGAGCGGAACACCGGGGAGCTGTTTTTT. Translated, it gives CASSQFERNTGELFF.

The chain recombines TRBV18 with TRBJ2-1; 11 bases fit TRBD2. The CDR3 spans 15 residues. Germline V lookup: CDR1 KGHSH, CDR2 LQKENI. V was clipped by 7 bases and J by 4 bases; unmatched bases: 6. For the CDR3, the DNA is TGTGCCAGCTTATCGGGACTAGCGGAGTACAATGAGCAGTTCTTC. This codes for CASLSGLAEYNEQFF.

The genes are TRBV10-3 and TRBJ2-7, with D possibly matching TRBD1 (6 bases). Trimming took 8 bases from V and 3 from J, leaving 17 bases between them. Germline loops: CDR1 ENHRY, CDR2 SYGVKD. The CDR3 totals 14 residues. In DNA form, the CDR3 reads TGTGCCATCTCATCGCGGACAGAGAGCTACGAGCAGTACTTC. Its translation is CAISSRTESYEQYF.

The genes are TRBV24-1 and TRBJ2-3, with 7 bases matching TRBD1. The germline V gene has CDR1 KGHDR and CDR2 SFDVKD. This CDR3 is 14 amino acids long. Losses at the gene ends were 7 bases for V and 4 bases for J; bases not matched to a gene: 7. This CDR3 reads CATRETGPSDTQYF. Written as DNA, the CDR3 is TGTGCCACCAGGGAGACAGGGCCCTCAGATACGCAGTATTTT.

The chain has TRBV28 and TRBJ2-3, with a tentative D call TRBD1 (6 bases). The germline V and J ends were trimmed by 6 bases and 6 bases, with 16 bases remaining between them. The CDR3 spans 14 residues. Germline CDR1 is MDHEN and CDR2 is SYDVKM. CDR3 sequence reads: CASRPTGYPDTQYF. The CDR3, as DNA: TGTGCCAGCAGACCTACAGGGTATCCGGATACGCAGTATTTT.

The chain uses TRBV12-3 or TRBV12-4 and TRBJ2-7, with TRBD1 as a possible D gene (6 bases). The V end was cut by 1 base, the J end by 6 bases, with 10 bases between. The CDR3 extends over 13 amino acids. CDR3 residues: CASSLGTAIEQYF. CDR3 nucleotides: TGTGCCAGCAGTTTAGGGACAGCCATCGAGCAGTACTTC.

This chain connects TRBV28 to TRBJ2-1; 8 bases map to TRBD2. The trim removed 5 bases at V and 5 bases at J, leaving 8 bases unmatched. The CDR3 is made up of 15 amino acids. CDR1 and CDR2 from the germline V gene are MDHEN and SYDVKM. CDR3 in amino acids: CASSPQAGAHNEQFF. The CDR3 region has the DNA TGTGCCAGCAGTCCACAAGCGGGGGCCCACAATGAGCAGTTCTTC.

CDR3 region: CASSDIGGNEKLFF. CDR3 in DNA: TGTGCCAGCAGTGATATCGGCGGTAATGAAAAACTGTTTTTT. The V and J genes are TRBV2 and TRBJ1-4; no clear D. The germline gives CDR1 SNHLY, CDR2 FYNNEI. This CDR3 contains 14 residues. Trimming took 3 bases from V and 4 from J, leaving 9 bases between them.

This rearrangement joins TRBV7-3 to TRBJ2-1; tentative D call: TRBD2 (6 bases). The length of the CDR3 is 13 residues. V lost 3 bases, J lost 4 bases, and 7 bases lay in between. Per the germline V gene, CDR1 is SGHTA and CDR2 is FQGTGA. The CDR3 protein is CASSLDYYNEQFF. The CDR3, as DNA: TGTGCCAGCAGCTTGGACTATTACAATGAGCAGTTCTTC.

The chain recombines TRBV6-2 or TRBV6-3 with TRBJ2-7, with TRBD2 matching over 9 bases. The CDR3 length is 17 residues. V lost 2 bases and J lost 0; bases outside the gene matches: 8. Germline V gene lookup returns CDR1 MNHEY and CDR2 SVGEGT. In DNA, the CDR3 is TGTGCCAGCAGTTACCCCCCTAGCGGGGTTTCCTCCTACGAGCAGTACGTC. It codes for CASSYPPSGVSSYEQYV.

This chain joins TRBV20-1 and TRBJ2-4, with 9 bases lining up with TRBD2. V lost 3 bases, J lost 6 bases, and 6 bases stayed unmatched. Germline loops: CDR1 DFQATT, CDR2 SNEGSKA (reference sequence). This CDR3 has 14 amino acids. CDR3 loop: CSASRRGGTNIQYF. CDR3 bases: TGCAGTGCTAGTCGGCGGGGGGGCACAAACATTCAGTACTTC.

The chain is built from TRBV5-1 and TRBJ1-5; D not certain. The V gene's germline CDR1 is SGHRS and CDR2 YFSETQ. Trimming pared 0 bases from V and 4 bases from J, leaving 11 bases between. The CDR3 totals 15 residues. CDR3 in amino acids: CASSLAGVGNQPQHF. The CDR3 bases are TGCGCCAGCAGCTTGGCCGGGGTTGGGAATCAGCCCCAGCATTTT. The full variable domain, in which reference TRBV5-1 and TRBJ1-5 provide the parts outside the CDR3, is KAGVTQTPRYLIKTRGQQVTLSCSPISGHRSVSWYQQTPGQGLQFLFEYFSETQRNKGNFPGRFSGRQFSNSRSEMNVSTLELGDSALYLCASSLAGVGNQPQHFGDGTRLSIL.

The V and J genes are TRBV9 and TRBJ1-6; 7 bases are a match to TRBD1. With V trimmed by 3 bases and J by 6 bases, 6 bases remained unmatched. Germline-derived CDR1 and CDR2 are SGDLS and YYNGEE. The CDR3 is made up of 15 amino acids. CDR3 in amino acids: CASSERSGGNSPLHF. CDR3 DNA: TGTGCCAGCAGCGAGAGATCAGGGGGTAATTCACCCCTCCACTTT.

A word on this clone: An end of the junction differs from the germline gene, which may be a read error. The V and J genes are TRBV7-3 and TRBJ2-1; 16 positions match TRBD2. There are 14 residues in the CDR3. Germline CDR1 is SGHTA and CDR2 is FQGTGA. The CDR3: CASSPLGTSGGAIF. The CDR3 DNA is TGTGCCAGCAGCCCCCTCGGGACTAGCGGGGGGGCAATCTTC.

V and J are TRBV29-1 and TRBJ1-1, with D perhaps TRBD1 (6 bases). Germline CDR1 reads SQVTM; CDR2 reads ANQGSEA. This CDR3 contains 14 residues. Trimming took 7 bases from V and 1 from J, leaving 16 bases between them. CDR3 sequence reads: CSGRQDLKNTEAFF. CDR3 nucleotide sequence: TGCAGCGGACGACAGGATTTAAAGAACACTGAAGCTTTCTTT.

In DNA form, the CDR3 reads TGTGCCAGCCCCTTAGGGCTAGCCAAAAACATTCAGTACTTC. This codes for CASPLGLAKNIQYF. V and J are TRBV11-3 and TRBJ2-4; no clear D gene. Germline V gene lookup returns CDR1 SGHNT and CDR2 YENEEA. V was shortened by 8 bases and J by 0 bases, with 11 bases between the two germline ends. The CDR3 spans 14 residues. Based on the CDR3 plus reference TRBV11-3 and TRBJ2-4, the full variable domain is EAGVVQSPRYKIIEKKQPVAFWCNPISGHNTLYWYLQNLGQGPELLIRYENEEAVDDSQLPKDRFSAERLKGVDSTLKIQPAELGDSAVYLCASPLGLAKNIQYFGAGTRLSVL.

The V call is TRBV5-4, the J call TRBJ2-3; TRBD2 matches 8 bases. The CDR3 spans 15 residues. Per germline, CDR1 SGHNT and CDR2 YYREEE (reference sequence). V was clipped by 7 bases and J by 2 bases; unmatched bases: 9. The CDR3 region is CASAQRRGDTDTQYF. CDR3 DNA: TGTGCCAGCGCTCAACGGCGGGGGGACACAGATACGCAGTATTTT.

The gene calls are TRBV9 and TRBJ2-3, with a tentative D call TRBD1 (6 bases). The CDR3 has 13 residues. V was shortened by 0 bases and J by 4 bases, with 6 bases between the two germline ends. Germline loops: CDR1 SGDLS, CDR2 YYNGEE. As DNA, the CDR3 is TGTGCCAGCAGCGTAGAGGGGGCAGATACGCAGTATTTT. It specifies CASSVEGADTQYF.